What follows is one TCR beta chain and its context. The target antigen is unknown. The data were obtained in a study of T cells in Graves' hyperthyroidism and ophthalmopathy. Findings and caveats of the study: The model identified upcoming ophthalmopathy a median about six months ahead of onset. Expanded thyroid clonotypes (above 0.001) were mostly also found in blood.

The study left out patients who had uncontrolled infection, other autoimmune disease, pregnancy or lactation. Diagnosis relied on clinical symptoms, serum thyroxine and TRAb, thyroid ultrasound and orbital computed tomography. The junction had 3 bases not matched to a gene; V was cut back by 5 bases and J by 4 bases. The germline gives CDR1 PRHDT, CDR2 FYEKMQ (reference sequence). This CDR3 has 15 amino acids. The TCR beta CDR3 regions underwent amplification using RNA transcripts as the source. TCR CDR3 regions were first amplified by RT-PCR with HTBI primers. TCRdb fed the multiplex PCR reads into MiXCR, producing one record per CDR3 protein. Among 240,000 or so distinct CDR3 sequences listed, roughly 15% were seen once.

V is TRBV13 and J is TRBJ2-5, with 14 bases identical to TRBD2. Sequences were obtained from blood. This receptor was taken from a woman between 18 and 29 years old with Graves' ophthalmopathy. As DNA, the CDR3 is TGTGCCAGCAGCGCCGGGACTAGCGGGGGAGAGACCCAGTACTTC. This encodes CASSAGTSGGETQYF.